The present T cell receptor (beta chain) was sequenced within a study of graft-versus-host responses after intestinal transplantation. Regarding this clone: Its antigen is not known.

Some clones are missing from TCRdb's copy, which holds only in-frame ones; the method was immunoSEQ multiplex PCR. The sample has under 95,000 clones, about nine tenths seen once. The germline V gene has CDR1 SEHNR and CDR2 FQNEAQ (reference sequence). The V and J ends lost 5 bases and 3 bases respectively, with 14 bases between them. This CDR3 contains 15 residues. The clonotype comes from a human donor who was the organ donor for an intestinal transplant. The sample was unstimulated CD4+ T cells sorted from spleen or lymph node cells, taken before transplant. This chain links TRBV7-9 with TRBJ2-1; D perhaps matches TRBD2 (5 bases). CDR3 sequence: CASSLELELYNEQFF. The DNA of the CDR3 is TGTGCCAGCAGCCTCGAACTAGAACTCTACAATGAGCAGTTCTTC. Based on the CDR3 plus reference TRBV7-9 and TRBJ2-1, the full variable domain is DTGVSQNPRHKITKRGQNVTFRCDPISEHNRLYWYRQTLGQGPEFLTYFQNEAQLEKSRLLSDRFSAERPKGSFSTLEIQRTEQGDSAMYLCASSLELELYNEQFFGPGTRLTVL.